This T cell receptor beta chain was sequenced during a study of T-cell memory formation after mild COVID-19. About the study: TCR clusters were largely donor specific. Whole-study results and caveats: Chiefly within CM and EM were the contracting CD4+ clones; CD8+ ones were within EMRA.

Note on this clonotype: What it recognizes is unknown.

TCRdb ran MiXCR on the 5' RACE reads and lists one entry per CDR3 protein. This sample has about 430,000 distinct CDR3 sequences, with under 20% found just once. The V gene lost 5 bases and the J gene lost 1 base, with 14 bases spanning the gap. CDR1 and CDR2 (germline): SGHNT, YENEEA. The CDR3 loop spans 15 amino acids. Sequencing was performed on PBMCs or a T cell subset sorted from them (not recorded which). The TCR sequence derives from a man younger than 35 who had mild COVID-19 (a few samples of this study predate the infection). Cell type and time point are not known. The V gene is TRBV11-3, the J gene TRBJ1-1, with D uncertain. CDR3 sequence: CASSQGFGRNTEAFF. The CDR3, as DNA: TGTGCCAGCAGCCAAGGGTTTGGAAGGAACACTGAAGCTTTCTTT.